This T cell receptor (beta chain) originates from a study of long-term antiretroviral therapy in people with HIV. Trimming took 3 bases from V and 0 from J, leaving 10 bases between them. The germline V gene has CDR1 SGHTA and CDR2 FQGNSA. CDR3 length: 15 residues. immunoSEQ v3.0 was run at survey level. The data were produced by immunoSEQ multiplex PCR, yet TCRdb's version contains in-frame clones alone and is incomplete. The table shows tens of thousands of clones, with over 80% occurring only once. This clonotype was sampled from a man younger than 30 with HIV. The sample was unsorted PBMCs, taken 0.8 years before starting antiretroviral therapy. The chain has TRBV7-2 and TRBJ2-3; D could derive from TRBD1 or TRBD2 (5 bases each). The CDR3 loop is CASSFRAGSTDTQYF. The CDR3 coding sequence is TGTGCCAGCAGCTTCAGGGCGGGTAGCACAGATACGCAGTATTTT.